The text below deals with one T cell receptor beta chain. These data belong to a study of T cell changes during pregnancy in multiple sclerosis. Clones were read by immunoSEQ multiplex PCR, and TCRdb kept only the in-frame ones, dropping some. The sample lists around 100,000 clones, approximately 91% occurring once. Germline CDR1 is MNHEY and CDR2 is SMNVEV (reference sequence). V lost 2 bases to trimming and J lost 10 bases, with 15 bases between them. The CDR3 has 14 amino acids. The clonotype originates from a female donor with multiple sclerosis, enrolled in a pregnancy study. The source was peripheral blood, collected after pregnancy. The chain employs TRBV27 and TRBJ2-1; D is ambiguous. In DNA form, the CDR3 reads TGTGCCAGCAGTTTAGTCGGTTCGATTGTCGAGCAGTTCTTC. It encodes CASSLVGSIVEQFF.